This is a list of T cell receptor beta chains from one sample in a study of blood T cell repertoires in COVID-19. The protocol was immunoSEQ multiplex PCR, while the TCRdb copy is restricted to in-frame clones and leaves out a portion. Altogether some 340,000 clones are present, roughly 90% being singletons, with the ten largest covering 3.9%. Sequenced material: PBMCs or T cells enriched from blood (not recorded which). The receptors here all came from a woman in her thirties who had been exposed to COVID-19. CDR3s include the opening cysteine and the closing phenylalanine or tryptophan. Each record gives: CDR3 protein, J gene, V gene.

CASSPGTRTYNEQFF	TRBJ2-1	TRBV7-6
CASSQMTGGNQPQHF	TRBJ1-5	TRBV18
CARSHRDSTYEQYF	TRBJ2-7	TRBV5-3
CASSPGYEQYF	TRBJ2-7	TRBV18
CASSPPTTGLGNTIYF	TRBJ1-3	TRBV18
CASSSLIYLTGTANTGELFF	TRBJ2-2	TRBV27
CASRLVNEDNEQFF	TRBJ2-1	TRBV5-1
CASSLERVYEQYF	TRBJ2-7	TRBV7-9
CASSLGQNSGNTIYF	TRBJ1-3	TRBV5-4
CASSSVGLGLANEQFF	TRBJ2-1	TRBV5-1
CASSAAYNSPLHF	TRBJ1-6	TRBV25-1
CASSPTTTVGGRSEKLFF	TRBJ1-4	TRBV18
CASSRKYSGGFDEQYF	TRBJ2-7	TRBV6-2/TRBV6-3
CASTLASAVNQPQHF	TRBJ1-5	TRBV5-1
CASRNSGAANYGYTF	TRBJ1-2	TRBV6-5
CATRDIHSGTDTQYF	TRBJ2-3	TRBV11-2
CASSQGQQVEGYTF	TRBJ1-2	TRBV4-1
CATVRRGSPHTQYF	TRBJ2-3	TRBV27
CASSSRTGGVSDNSPLHF	TRBJ1-6	TRBV9
CASRPTVNYGYTF	TRBJ1-2	TRBV12-3/TRBV12-4
CASSLGTVSSGNTIYF	TRBJ1-3	TRBV5-1
CASSPPGGYGYTF	TRBJ1-2	TRBV6-5
CASGEGQVGYGYTF	TRBJ1-2	TRBV12-5
CSVDTGNGETQYF	TRBJ2-5	TRBV29-1
CASSLVPGGQAGEQYF	TRBJ2-7	TRBV5-5
CASNGNTEAFF	TRBJ1-1	TRBV2
CASSPRTGRTDTQYF	TRBJ2-3	TRBV5-1
CASSPGGSTEAFF	TRBJ1-1	TRBV13
CASSNRPGRGKGYTF	TRBJ1-2	TRBV21-1
CAQPIDGEIYNSPLHF	TRBJ1-6	TRBV7-9
CASSYRGGSNGYTF	TRBJ1-2	TRBV6-5
CASRGQSEQFF	TRBJ2-1	TRBV2
CASSQGDDRAYGYTF	TRBJ1-2	TRBV4-2
CASSVDRGGTGELFF	TRBJ2-2	TRBV2
CASSQDRYSGGLGSYNEQFF	TRBJ2-1	TRBV4-2
CASSPSGLAGGRSYNEQFF	TRBJ2-1	TRBV5-1
CASSYGGVLNTEAFF	TRBJ1-1	TRBV6-5
CASSREASSYNEQFF	TRBJ2-1	TRBV6-4
CASRRGLNTEAFF	TRBJ1-1	TRBV2
CASKRVAWGNTEAFF	TRBJ1-1	TRBV6-5
CASSEATGVYNSPLHF	TRBJ1-6	TRBV6-1
CASRPAGGPSGELFF	TRBJ2-2	TRBV19
CASSAGQGAYIQYF	TRBJ2-4	TRBV5-6
CASSEARRGNQPQHF	TRBJ1-5	TRBV6-1
CASSLMGHRSSYNSPLHF	TRBJ1-6	TRBV3-1/TRBV3-2
CASRVFDSQETQYF	TRBJ2-5	TRBV3-1/TRBV3-2
CASSGLTGLSGNTIYF	TRBJ1-3	TRBV2
CASSQDEIGAGYGYTF	TRBJ1-2	TRBV3-1/TRBV3-2
CASGESGSLVNTEAFF	TRBJ1-1	TRBV3-1/TRBV3-2
CASSIDQAGEQYF	TRBJ2-7	TRBV19
CASSTGRGGLDTQYF	TRBJ2-3	TRBV5-1
CASSPEDLMYNEQFF	TRBJ2-1	TRBV19
CASSRDPGSGNSPLHF	TRBJ1-6	TRBV5-1
CASSLGPNDRGNEQFF	TRBJ2-1	TRBV11-3